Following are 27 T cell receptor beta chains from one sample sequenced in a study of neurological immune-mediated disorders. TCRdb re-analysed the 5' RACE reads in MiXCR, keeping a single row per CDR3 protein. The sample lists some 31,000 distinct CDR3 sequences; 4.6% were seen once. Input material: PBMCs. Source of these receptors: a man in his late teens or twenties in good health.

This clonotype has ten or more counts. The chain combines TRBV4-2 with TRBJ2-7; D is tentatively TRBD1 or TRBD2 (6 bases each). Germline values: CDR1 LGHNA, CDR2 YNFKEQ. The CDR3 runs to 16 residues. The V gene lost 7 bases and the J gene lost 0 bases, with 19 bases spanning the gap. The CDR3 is CASTPRGGRSSYEQYF. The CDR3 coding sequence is TGTGCCAGCACCCCTCGAGGGGGGAGGAGCTCCTACGAGCAGTACTTC.

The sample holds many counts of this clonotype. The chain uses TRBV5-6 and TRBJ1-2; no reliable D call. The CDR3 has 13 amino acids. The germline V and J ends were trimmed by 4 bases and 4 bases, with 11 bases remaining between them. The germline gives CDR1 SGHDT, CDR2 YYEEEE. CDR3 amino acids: CASSRRASYGYTF. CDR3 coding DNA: TGTGCCAGCAGCCGTCGGGCGAGCTATGGCTACACCTTC.

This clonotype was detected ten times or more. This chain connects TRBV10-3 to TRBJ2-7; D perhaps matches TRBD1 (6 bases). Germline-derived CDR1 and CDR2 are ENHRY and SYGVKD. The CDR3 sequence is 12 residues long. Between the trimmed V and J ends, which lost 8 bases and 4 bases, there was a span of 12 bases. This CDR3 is CAISTGDYEQYF. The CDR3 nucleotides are TGTGCCATCTCGACAGGAGATTACGAGCAGTACTTC.

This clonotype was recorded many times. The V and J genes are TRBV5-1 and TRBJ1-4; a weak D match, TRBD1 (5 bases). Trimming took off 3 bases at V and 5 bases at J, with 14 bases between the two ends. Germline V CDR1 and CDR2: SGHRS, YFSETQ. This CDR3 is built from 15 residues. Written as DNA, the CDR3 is TGCGCCAGCAGCTCAGGTTGGGGACCGAATGAAAAACTGTTTTTT. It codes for CASSSGWGPNEKLFF.

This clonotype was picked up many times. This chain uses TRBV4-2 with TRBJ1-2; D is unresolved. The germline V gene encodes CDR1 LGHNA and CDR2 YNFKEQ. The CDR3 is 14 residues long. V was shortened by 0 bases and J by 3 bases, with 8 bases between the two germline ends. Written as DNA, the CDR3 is TGTGCCAGCAGCCAAGAATCTCCAGACTATGGCTACACCTTC. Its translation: CASSQESPDYGYTF.

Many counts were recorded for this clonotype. The CDR3 spells CASVSSRGSTNEQFF. The CDR3 DNA sequence: TGCGCCAGCGTATCGTCGCGGGGTTCTACCAATGAGCAGTTCTTC. The rearrangement uses TRBV4-1 and TRBJ2-1; D is perhaps TRBD2 (6 bases). The CDR3 runs 15 residues. Germline V gene data show CDR1 as MGHRA and CDR2 as YSYEKL. V was trimmed by 8 bases and J by 6 bases, leaving 20 bases between them.

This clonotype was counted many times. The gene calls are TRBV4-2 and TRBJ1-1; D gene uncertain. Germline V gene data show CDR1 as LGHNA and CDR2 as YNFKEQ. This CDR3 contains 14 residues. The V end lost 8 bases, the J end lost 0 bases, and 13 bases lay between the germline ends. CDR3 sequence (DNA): TGTGCCAGCTCGGCAGAATTCATGAACACTGAAGCTTTCTTT. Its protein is CASSAEFMNTEAFF.

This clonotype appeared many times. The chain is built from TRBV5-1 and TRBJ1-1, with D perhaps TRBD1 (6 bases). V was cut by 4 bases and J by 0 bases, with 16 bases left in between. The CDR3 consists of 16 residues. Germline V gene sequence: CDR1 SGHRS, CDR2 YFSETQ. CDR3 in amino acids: CASSVARDTLNTEAFF. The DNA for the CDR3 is TGCGCCAGCAGCGTTGCCCGGGACACCTTGAACACTGAAGCTTTCTTT.

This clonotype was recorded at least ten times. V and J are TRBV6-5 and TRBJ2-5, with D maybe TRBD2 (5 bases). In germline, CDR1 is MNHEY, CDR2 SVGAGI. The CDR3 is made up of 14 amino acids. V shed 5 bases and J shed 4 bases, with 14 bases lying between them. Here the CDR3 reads CASSQRAFPETQYF. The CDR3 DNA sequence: TGTGCCAGCAGTCAGAGGGCCTTCCCAGAGACCCAGTACTTC.

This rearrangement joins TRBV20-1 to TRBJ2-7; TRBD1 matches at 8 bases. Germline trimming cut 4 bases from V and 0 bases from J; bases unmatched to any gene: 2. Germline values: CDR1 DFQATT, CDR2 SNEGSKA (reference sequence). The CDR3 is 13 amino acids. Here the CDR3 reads CSAKDRDSYEQYF. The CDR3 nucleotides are TGCAGTGCTAAGGACAGGGACTCCTACGAGCAGTACTTC.

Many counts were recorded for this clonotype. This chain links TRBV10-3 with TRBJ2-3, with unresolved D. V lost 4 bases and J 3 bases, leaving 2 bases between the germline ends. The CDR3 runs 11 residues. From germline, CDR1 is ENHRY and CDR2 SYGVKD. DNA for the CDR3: TGTGCCATCAGTGGGACAGATACGCAGTATTTT. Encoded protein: CAISGTDTQYF.

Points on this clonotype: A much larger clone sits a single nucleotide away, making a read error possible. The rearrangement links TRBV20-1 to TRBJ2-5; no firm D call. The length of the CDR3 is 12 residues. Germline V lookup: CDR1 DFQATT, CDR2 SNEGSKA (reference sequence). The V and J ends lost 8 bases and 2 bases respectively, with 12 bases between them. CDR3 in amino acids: CSPSLGQETQYF. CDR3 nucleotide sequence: TGCAGTCCTTCACTGGGGCAAGAGACCCAGTACTTC.

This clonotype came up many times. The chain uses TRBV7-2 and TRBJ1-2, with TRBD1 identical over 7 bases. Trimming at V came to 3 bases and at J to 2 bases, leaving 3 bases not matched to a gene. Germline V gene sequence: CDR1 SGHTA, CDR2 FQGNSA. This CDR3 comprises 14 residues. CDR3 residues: CASSFKGANYGYTF. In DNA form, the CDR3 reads TGTGCCAGCAGCTTCAAGGGGGCCAACTATGGCTACACCTTC.

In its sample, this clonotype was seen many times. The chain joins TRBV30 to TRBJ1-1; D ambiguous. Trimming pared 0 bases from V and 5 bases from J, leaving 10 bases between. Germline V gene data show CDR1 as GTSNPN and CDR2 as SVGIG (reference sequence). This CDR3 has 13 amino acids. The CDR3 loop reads CAWSVVAVTEAFF. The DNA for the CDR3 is TGTGCCTGGAGTGTGGTTGCCGTGACTGAAGCTTTCTTT.

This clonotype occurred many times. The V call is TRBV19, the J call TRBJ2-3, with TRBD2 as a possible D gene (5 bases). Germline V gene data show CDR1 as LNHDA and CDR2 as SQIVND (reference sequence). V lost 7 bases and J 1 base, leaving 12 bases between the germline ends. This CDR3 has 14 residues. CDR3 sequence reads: CASKGLRGTDTQYF. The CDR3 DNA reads TGTGCCAGTAAAGGACTGAGGGGCACAGATACGCAGTATTTT.

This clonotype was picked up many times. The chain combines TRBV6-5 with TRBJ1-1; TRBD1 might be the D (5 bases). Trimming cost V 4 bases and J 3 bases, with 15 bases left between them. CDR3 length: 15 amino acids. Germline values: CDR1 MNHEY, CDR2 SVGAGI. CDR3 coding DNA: TGTGCCAGCAGTTCAGCAGGGCGATTGGACACTGAAGCTTTCTTT. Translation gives CASSSAGRLDTEAFF.

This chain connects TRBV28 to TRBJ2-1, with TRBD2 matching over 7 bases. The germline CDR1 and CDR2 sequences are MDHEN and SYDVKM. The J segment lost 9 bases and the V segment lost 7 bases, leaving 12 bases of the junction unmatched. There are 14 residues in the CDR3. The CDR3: CASTITPSGREQFF. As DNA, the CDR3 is TGTGCCAGCACTATAACCCCTAGCGGTCGTGAGCAGTTCTTC.

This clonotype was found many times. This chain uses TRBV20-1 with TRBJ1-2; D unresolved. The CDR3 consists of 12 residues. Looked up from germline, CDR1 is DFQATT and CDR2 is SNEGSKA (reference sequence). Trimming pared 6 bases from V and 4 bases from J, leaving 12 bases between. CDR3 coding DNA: TGCAGTGCACGTAGGGTTCCCTATGGCTACACCTTC. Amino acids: CSARRVPYGYTF.

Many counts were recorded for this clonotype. The CDR3 DNA sequence: TGTGCCAGCAGTTTCTTGTACAGGGATAGCAATCAGCCCCAGCATTTT. It yields the protein CASSFLYRDSNQPQHF. The chain recombines TRBV28 with TRBJ1-5; a possible D gene is TRBD1 (6 bases). The CDR3 sequence is 16 residues long. Trimming pared 3 bases from V and 0 bases from J, leaving 12 bases between. Germline assignment: CDR1 MDHEN and CDR2 SYDVKM.

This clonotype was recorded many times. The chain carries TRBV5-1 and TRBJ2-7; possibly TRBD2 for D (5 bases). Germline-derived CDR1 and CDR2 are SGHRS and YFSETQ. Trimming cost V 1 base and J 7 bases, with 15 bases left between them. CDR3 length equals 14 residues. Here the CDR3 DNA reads TGCGCCAGCAGCTTGTCATCGGGGTCTCGGGAGCAGTACTTC. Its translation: CASSLSSGSREQYF.

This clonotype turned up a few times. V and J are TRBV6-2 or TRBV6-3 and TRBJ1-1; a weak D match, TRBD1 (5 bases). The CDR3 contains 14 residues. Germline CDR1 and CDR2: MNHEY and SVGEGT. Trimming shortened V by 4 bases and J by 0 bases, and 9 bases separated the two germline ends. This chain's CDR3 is CASSWGRMNTEAFF. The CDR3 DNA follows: TGTGCCAGCAGTTGGGGCAGAATGAACACTGAAGCTTTCTTT.

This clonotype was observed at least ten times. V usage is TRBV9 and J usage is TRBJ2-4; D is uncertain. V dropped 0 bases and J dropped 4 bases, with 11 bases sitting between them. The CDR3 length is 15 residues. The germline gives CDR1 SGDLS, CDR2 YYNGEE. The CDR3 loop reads CASSVDGELKNIQYF. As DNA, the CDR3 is TGTGCCAGCAGCGTAGATGGGGAATTAAAAAACATTCAGTACTTC.

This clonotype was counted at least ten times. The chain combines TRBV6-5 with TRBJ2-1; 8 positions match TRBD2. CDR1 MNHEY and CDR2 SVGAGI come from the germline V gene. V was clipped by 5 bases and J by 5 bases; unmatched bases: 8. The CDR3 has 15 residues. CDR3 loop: CASSRDGGVNNEQFF. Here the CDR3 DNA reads TGTGCCAGCAGTCGCGACGGGGGGGTGAACAATGAGCAGTTCTTC.

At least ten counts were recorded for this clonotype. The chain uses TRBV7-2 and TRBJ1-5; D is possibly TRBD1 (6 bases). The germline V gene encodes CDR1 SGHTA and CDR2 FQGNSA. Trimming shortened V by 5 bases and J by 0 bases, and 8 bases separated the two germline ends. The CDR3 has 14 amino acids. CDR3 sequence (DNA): TGTGCCAGCAGCGCAGGGGTTAGCAATCAGCCCCAGCATTTT. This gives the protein CASSAGVSNQPQHF. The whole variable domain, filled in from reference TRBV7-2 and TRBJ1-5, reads GAGVSQSPSNKVTEKGKDVELRCDPISGHTALYWYRQSLGQGLEFLIYFQGNSAPDKSGLPSDRFSAERTGGSVSTLTIQRTQQEDSAVYLCASSAGVSNQPQHFGDGTRLSIL.

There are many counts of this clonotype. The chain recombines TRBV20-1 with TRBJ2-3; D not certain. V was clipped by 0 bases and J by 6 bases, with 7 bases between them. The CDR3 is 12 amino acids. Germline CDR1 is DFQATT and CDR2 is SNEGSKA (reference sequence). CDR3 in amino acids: CSARDWGDTQYF. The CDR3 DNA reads TGCAGTGCTAGAGACTGGGGTGATACGCAGTATTTT.

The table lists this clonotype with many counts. The DNA for the CDR3 is TGTGCCAGCACCCGATCCGACAGCTTTAATCAGCCCCAGCATTTT. As protein: CASTRSDSFNQPQHF. This rearrangement joins TRBV6-1 to TRBJ1-5, with D perhaps matching TRBD1 (5 bases). Germline V CDR1 and CDR2: MNHNS, SASEGT. The CDR3 spans 15 residues. Deletions cut 7 bases from V and 4 bases from J, with 17 bases between.

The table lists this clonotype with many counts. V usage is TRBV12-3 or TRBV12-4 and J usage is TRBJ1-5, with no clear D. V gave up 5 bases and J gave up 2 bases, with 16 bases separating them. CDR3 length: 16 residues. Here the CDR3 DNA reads TGTGCCAGCAGTCTCCAAGGCGGGGTCGGCAATCAGCCCCAGCATTTT. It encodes CASSLQGGVGNQPQHF.